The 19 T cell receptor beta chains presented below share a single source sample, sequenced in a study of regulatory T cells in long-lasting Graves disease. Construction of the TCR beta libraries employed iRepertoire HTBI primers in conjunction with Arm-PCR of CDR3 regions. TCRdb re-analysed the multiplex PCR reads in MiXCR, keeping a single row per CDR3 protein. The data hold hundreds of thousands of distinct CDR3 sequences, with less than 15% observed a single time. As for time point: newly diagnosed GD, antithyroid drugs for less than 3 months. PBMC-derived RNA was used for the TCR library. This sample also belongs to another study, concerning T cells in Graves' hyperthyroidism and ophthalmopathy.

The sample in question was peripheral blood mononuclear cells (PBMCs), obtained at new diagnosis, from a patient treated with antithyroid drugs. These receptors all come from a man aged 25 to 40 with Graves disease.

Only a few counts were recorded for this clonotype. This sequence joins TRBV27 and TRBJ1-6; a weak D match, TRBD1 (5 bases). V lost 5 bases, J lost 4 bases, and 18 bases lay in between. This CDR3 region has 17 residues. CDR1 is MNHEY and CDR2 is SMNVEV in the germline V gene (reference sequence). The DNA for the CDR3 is TGTGCCAGCAGTCATTTCTTGGGGCGGTCGTATAATTCACCCCTCCACTTT. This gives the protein CASSHFLGRSYNSPLHF.

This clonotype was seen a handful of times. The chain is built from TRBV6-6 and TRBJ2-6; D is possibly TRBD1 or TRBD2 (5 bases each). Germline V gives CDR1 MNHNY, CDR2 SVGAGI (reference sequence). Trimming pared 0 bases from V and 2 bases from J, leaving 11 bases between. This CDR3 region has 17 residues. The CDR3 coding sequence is TGTGCCAGCAGTTACTCGGGGACGAGTCCTGGGGCCAACGTCCTGACTTTC. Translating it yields CASSYSGTSPGANVLTF.

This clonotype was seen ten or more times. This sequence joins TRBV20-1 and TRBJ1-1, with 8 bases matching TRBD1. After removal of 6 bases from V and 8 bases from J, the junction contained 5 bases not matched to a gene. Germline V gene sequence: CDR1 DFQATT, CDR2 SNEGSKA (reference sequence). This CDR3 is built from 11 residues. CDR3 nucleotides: TGCAGTGCCACCCGGGACAGGGAAGCTTTCTTT. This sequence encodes CSATRDREAFF.

The CDR3 spells CATSRDLGRGPNEKLFF. DNA for the CDR3: TGTGCCACCAGCAGAGATCTCGGCAGGGGGCCTAATGAAAAACTGTTTTTT. This chain links TRBV15 with TRBJ1-4; 8 nucleotides line up with TRBD1. The germline CDR1 and CDR2 sequences are LNHNV and YYDKDF (reference sequence). The CDR3 sequence is 17 residues long. Trimming took 0 bases from V and 3 from J; bases not matched to a gene: 6.

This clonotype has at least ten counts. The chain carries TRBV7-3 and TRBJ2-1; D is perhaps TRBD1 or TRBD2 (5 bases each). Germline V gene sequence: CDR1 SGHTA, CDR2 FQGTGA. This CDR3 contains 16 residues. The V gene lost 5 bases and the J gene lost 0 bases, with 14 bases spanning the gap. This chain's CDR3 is CASSRTGGSSYNEQFF. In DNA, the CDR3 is TGTGCCAGCAGCCGGACTGGGGGTAGCTCCTACAATGAGCAGTTCTTC.

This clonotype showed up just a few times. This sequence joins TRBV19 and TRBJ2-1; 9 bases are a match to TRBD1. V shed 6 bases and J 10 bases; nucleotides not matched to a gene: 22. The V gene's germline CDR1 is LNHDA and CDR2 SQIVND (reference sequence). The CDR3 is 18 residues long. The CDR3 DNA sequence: TGTGCCAGTAGCCCCCGGGACAGGGTAGTTTTTCGCCCTTGGGAGCAGTTCTTC. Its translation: CASSPRDRVVFRPWEQFF.

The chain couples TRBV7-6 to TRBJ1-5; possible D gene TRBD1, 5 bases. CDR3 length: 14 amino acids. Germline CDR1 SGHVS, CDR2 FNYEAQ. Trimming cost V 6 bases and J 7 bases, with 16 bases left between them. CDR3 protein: CASSMMGGEQPQHF. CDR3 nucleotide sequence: TGTGCCAGCAGTATGATGGGGGGTGAACAGCCCCAGCATTTT.

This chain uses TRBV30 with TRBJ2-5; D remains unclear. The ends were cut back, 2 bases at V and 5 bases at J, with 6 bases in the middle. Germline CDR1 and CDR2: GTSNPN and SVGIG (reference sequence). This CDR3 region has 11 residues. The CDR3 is CAWSSRETQYF. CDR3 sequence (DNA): TGTGCCTGGAGTTCCAGGGAGACCCAGTACTTC.

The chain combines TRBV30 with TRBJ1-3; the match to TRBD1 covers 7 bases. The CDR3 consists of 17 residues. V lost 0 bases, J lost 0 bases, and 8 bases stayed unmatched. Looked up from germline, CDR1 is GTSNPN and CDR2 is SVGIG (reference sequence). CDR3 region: CAWSVWAGQVSGNTIYF. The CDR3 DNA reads TGTGCCTGGAGTGTATGGGCAGGACAGGTCTCTGGAAACACCATATATTTT.

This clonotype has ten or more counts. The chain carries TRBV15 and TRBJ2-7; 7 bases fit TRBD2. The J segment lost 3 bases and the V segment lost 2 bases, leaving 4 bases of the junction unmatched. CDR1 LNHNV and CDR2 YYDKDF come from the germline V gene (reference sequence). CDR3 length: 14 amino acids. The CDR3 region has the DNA TGTGCCACCAGCAGAACGACTAGCAGCTACGAGCAGTACTTC. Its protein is CATSRTTSSYEQYF.

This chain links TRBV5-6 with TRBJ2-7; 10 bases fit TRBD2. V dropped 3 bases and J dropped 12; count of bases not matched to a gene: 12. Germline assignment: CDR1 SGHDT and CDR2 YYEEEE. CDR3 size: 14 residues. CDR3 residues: CASSSGLAIPGAYF. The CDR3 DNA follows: TGTGCCAGCAGCTCGGGACTAGCGATTCCCGGTGCGTACTTC. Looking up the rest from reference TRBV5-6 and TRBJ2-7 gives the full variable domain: DAGVTQSPTHLIKTRGQQVTLRCSPKSGHDTVSWYQQALGQGPQFIFQYYEEEERQRGNFPDRFSGHQFPNYSSELNVNALLLGDSALYLCASSSGLAIPGAYFGPGTRLTVT.

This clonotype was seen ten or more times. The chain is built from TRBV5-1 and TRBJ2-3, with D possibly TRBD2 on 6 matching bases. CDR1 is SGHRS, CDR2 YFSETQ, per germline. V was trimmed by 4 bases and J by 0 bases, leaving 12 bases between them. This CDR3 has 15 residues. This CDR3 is CASSLRSGSTDTQYF. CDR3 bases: TGCGCCAGCAGCCTTCGAAGCGGGAGCACAGATACGCAGTATTTT.

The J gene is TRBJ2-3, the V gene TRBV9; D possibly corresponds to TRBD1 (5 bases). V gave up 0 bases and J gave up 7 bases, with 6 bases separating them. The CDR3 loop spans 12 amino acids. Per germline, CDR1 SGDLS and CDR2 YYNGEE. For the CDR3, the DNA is TGTGCCAGCAGCGTAGAGGGGAATACGCAGTATTTT. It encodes CASSVEGNTQYF.

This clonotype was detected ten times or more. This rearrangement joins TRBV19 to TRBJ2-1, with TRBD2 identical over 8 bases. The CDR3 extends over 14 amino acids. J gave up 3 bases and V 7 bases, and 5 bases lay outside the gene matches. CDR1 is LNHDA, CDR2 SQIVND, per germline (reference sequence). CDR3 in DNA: TGTGCCAGTACCTTCGGGAGGGGCTACAATGAGCAGTTCTTC. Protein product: CASTFGRGYNEQFF. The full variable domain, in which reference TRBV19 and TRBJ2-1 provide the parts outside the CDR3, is DGGITQSPKYLFRKEGQNVTLSCEQNLNHDAMYWYRQDPGQGLRLIYYSQIVNDFQKGDIAEGYSVSREKKESFPLTVTSAQKNPTAFYLCASTFGRGYNEQFFGPGTRLTVL.

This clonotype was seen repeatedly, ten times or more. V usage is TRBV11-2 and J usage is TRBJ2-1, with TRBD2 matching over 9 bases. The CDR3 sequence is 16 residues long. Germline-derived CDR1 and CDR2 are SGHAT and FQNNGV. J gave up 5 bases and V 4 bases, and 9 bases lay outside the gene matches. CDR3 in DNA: TGTGCCAGCAGCTCGAGGGTGGGACTAGCCCACAATGAGCAGTTCTTC. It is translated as CASSSRVGLAHNEQFF.

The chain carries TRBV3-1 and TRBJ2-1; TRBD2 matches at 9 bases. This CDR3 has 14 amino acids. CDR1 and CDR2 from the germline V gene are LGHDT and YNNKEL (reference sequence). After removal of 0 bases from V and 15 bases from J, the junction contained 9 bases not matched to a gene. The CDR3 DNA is TGTGCCAGCAGCCAAGATCTGTTTAGCGGGAGAGGGTTCTTC. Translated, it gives CASSQDLFSGRGFF.

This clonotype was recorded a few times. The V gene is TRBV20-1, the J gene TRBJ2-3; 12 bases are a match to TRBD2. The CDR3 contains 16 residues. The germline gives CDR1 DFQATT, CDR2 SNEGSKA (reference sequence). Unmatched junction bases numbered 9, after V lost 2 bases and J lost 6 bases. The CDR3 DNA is TGCAGTGCTAGACGGACTAGCGGGAAAGTTTTGGATACGCAGTATTTT. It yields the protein CSARRTSGKVLDTQYF.

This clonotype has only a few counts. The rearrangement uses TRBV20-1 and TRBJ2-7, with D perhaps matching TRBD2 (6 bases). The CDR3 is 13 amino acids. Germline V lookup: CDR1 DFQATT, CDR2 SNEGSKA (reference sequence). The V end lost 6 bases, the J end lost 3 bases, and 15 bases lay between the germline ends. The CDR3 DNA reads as TGCAGTGCGCGGGGAGATGGGGGCTACGAGCAGTACTTC. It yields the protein CSARGDGGYEQYF.

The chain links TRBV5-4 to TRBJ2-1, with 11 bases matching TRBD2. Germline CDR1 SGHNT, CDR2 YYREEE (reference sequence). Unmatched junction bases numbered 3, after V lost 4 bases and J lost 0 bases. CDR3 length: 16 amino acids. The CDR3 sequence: CASSPSGGSSYNEQFF. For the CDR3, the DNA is TGTGCCAGCAGCCCTAGCGGGGGGAGCTCCTACAATGAGCAGTTCTTC.